This T cell receptor beta chain was sequenced for a study of blood T cell repertoires in COVID-19. Study in general: COVID-19 samples from acute and convalescent phases originated in the United States, Italy and Spain.

Trimming at V came to 3 bases and at J to 4 bases, leaving 5 bases not matched to a gene. The CDR3 consists of 15 residues. CDR1 and CDR2 (germline): LNHDA, SQIVND (reference sequence). TCRdb's copy holds only in-frame clones and misses some; the assay was immunoSEQ multiplex PCR. Altogether about 270,000 clones are present, approximately 91% being singletons, with the ten largest covering 0.8% to 1%. The chain is built from TRBV19 and TRBJ1-5, with 8 bases fitting TRBD1. The sequenced sample consisted of PBMCs or T cells enriched from blood (not recorded which). This clonotype originated in a woman in her twenties or thirties who had recovered from COVID-19. The CDR3 region has the DNA TGTGCCAGTAGTATCGACAGGGGCCGAAATCAGCCCCAGCATTTT. Its translation is CASSIDRGRNQPQHF.